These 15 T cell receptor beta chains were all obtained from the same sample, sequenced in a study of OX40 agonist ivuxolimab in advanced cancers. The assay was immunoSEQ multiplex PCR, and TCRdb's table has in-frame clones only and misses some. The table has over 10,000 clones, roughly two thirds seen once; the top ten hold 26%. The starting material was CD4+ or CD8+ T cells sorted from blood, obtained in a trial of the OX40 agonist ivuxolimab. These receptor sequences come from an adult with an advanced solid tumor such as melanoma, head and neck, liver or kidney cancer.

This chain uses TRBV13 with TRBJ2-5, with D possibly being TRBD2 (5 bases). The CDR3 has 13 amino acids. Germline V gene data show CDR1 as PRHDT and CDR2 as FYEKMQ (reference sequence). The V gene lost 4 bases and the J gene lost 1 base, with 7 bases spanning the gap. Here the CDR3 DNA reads TGTGCCAGCAGCTCGACTATCCAAGAGACCCAGTACTTC. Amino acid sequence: CASSSTIQETQYF. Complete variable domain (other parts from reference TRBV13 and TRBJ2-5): AAGVIQSPRHLIKEKRETATLKCYPIPRHDTVYWYQQGPGQDPQFLISFYEKMQSDKGSIPDRFSAQQFSDYHSELNMSSLELGDSALYFCASSSTIQETQYFGPGTRLLVL.

The CDR3 loop is CASSQEGVPDTQYF. The CDR3 DNA reads as TGTGCCAGCAGCCAAGAGGGGGTTCCGGATACGCAGTATTTT. The J gene is TRBJ2-3, the V gene TRBV4-2, with D perhaps assigned TRBD1 or TRBD2 (5 bases each). V was pared by 0 bases and J by 6 bases, with 10 bases between. Germline-derived CDR1 and CDR2 are LGHNA and YNFKEQ. The CDR3 extends over 14 amino acids.

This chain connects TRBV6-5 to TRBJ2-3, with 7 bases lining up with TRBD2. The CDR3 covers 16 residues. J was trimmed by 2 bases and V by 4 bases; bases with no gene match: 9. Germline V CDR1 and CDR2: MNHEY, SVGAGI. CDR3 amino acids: CASSSSSGSLTDTQYF. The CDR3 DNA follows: TGTGCCAGCAGTTCCTCTAGCGGATCCCTCACAGATACGCAGTATTTT.

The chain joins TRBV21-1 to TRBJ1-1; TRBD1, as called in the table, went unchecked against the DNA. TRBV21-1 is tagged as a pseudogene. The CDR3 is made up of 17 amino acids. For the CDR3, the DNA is TGTGCCAGCAGCAAACTTTTCACCGGGACAGGGGCCACTGAAGCTTTCTTT. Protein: CASSKLFTGTGATEAFF.

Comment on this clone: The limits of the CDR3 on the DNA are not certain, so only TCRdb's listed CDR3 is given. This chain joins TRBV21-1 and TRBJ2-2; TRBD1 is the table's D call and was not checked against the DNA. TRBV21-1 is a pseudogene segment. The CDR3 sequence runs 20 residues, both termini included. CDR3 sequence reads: CASSIGQGVGSGTNTGELFF.

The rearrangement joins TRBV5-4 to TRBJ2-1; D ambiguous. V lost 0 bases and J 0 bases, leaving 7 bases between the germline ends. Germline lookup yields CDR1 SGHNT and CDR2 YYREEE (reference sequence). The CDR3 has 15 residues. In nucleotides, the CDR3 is TGTGCCAGCAGCTTGGCCTTCGGCTCCTACAATGAGCAGTTCTTC. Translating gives CASSLAFGSYNEQFF. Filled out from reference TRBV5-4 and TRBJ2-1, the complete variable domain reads ETGVTQSPTHLIKTRGQQVTLRCSSQSGHNTVSWYQQALGQGPQFIFQYYREEENGRGNFPPRFSGLQFPNYSSELNVNALELDDSALYLCASSLAFGSYNEQFFGPGTRLTVL.

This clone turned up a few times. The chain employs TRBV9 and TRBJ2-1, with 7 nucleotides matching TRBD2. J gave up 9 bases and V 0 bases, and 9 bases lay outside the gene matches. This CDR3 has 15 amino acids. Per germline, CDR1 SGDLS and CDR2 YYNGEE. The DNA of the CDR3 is TGTGCCAGCAGCGTAGGGCTAGCGGCGGGGAGTGAGCAGTTCTTC. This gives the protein CASSVGLAAGSEQFF.

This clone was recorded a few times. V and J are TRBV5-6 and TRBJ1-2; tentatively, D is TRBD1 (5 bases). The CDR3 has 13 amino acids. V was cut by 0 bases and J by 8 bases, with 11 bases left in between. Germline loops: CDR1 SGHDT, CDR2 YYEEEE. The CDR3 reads CASSLGGLSGYTF. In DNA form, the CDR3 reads TGTGCCAGCAGCTTGGGGGGCCTCAGCGGCTACACCTTC. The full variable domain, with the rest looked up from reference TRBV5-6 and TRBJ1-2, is DAGVTQSPTHLIKTRGQQVTLRCSPKSGHDTVSWYQQALGQGPQFIFQYYEEEERQRGNFPDRFSGHQFPNYSSELNVNALLLGDSALYLCASSLGGLSGYTFGSGTRLTVV.

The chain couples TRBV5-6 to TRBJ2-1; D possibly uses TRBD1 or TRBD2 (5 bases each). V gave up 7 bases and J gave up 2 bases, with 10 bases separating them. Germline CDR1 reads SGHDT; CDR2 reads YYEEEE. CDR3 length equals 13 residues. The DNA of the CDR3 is TGTGCCAGCCGACCGGGACCCTACAATGAGCAGTTCTTC. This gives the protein CASRPGPYNEQFF.

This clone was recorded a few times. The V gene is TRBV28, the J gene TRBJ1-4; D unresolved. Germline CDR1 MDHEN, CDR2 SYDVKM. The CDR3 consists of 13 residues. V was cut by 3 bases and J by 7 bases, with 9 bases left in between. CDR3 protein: CASSFFKGEKLFF. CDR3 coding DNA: TGTGCCAGCAGTTTCTTCAAGGGTGAAAAACTGTTTTTT.

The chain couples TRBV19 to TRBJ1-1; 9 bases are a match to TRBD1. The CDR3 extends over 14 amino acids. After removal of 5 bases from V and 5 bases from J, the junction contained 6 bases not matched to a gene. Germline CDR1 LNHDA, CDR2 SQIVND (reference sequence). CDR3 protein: CASSPQGAPTEAFF. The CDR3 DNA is TGTGCCAGTAGTCCACAGGGGGCGCCGACTGAAGCTTTCTTT.

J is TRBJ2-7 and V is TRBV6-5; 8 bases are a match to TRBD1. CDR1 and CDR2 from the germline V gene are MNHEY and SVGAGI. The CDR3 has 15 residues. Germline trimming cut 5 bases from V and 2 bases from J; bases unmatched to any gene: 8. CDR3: CASSPGTGSTYEQYF. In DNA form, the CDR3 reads TGTGCCAGCAGTCCCGGGACAGGATCCACCTACGAGCAGTACTTC.

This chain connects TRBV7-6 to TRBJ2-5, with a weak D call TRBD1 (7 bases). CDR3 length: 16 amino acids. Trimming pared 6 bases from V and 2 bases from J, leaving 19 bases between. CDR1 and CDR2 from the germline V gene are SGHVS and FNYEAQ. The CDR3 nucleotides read TGTGCCAGCAGGCAAACAGGGGCGGGACTTCAAGAGACCCAGTACTTC. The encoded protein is CASRQTGAGLQETQYF. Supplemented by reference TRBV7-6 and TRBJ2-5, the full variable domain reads GAGVSQSPRYKVTKRGQDVALRCDPISGHVSLYWYRQALGQGPEFLTYFNYEAQQDKSGLPNDRFSAERPEGSISTLTIQRTEQRDSAMYRCASRQTGAGLQETQYFGPGTRLLVL.

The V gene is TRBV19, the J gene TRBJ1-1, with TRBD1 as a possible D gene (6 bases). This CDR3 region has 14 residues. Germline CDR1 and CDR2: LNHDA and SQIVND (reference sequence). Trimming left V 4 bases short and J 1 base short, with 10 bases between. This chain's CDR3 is CASSSLQGNTEAFF. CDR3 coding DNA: TGTGCCAGTAGTAGCCTACAGGGGAACACTGAAGCTTTCTTT.

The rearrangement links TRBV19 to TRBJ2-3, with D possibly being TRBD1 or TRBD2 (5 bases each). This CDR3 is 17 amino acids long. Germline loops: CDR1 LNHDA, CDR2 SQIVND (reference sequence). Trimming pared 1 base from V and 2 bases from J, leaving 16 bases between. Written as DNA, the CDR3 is TGTGCCAGTAGTATAGCGGCAGGGAGTCTACACACAGATACGCAGTATTTT. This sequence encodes CASSIAAGSLHTDTQYF.